These 9 T cell receptor beta chains were sequenced from one sample in a study of CD8 T cells in ankylosing spondylitis. Antigens for these TCRs are unknown. TCRdb fed the 5' RACE reads into MiXCR, producing one record per CDR3 protein. The table has 800,000 to 900,000 distinct CDR3 sequences, about an eighth seen once; the top ten hold around 0.51%. Study-wide findings and caveats: About 8 highly homologous variants made up a TCR beta motif that seemed to typify ankylosing spondylitis blood.

The sample consisted of blood, either unsorted or a sorted T cell fraction (not recorded which). The receptor set was obtained from a male donor with ankylosing spondylitis.

This clonotype was detected a few times. At one of its ends the junction is not consistent with the germline gene, which may arise from a read error. The CDR3 DNA reads as TGTGCTAGCAGCTTCTTCCTTCTCGGGGAGCTGTTTTTT. It codes for CASSFFLLGELFF. This sequence joins TRBV7-7 and TRBJ2-2; D is unresolved. The CDR3 runs to 13 residues. Germline-derived CDR1 and CDR2 are SSHAT and FNYEAQ (reference sequence).

The chain employs TRBV20-1 and TRBJ2-3, with 13 bases matching TRBD2. Trimming took 4 bases from V and 5 from J; bases not matched to a gene: 9. The CDR3 has 16 residues. CDR1 DFQATT and CDR2 SNEGSKA come from the germline V gene (reference sequence). Here the CDR3 reads CSAKTRLAGGLDTQYF. DNA of the CDR3: TGCAGTGCTAAAACCCGACTAGCGGGAGGTTTAGATACGCAGTATTTT.

This chain links TRBV6-1 with TRBJ1-6; D unresolved. Germline V gene sequence: CDR1 MNHNS, CDR2 SASEGT. The CDR3 runs to 14 residues. V lost 2 bases and J 7 bases, leaving 9 bases between the germline ends. CDR3 in amino acids: CASSEPGTNSPLHF. CDR3 nucleotide sequence: TGTGCCAGCAGTGAACCGGGAACAAATTCACCCCTCCACTTT.

This clonotype has only a few counts. This chain connects TRBV9 to TRBJ2-1; D might be TRBD2 (5 bases). Germline loops: CDR1 SGDLS, CDR2 YYNGEE. The CDR3 spans 15 residues. V was trimmed by 4 bases and J by 2 bases, leaving 13 bases between them. CDR3 protein: CASSRGLVTYNEQFF. The CDR3, as DNA: TGTGCCAGCAGCCGAGGACTGGTTACCTACAATGAGCAGTTCTTC.

V is TRBV5-1 and J is TRBJ2-7, with unresolved D. Deletions cut 2 bases from V and 0 bases from J, with 12 bases between. The germline CDR1 and CDR2 sequences are SGHRS and YFSETQ. This CDR3 is 15 amino acids long. CDR3: CASSFLAAGSYEQYF. The CDR3 coding sequence is TGCGCCAGCAGCTTTCTGGCGGCAGGCTCCTACGAGCAGTACTTC.

This clonotype was observed a few times. The rearrangement joins TRBV6-5 to TRBJ1-1; D call uncertain. Germline V gene sequence: CDR1 MNHEY, CDR2 SVGAGI. Trimming cost V 1 base and J 3 bases, with 9 bases left between them. The CDR3 is made up of 14 amino acids. The CDR3, as DNA: TGTGCCAGCAGTTACTTCGGTGGGGACACTGAAGCTTTCTTT. Its translation: CASSYFGGDTEAFF.

V gene TRBV5-1 combines with J gene TRBJ2-3; perhaps D is TRBD1 or TRBD2 (5 bases each). Per the germline V gene, CDR1 is SGHRS and CDR2 is YFSETQ. V was trimmed by 3 bases and J by 0 bases, leaving 17 bases between them. CDR3 length: 17 amino acids. As DNA, the CDR3 is TGCGCCAGCAGCTGGTCCCGGGACGCGTCTAGCACAGATACGCAGTATTTT. It encodes CASSWSRDASSTDTQYF. The full variable domain, rest sourced from reference TRBV5-1 and TRBJ2-3, is KAGVTQTPRYLIKTRGQQVTLSCSPISGHRSVSWYQQTPGQGLQFLFEYFSETQRNKGNFPGRFSGRQFSNSRSEMNVSTLELGDSALYLCASSWSRDASSTDTQYFGPGTRLTVL.

The CDR3 DNA reads as TGTGCCAGCAGGTTGGGAGGGACAGTCGGGACCGGGGAGCTGTTTTTT. Translating it yields CASRLGGTVGTGELFF. The rearrangement uses TRBV27 and TRBJ2-2; D possibly matches TRBD1 or TRBD2 (7 bases each). Trimming pared 6 bases from V and 5 bases from J, leaving 19 bases between. The CDR3 sequence is 16 residues long. Germline CDR1 reads MNHEY; CDR2 reads SMNVEV (reference sequence).

The sample holds a few counts of this clonotype. The chain recombines TRBV5-1 with TRBJ2-5; tentative D call: TRBD2 (5 bases). Per the germline V gene, CDR1 is SGHRS and CDR2 is YFSETQ. This CDR3 spans 14 amino acids. V lost 1 base and J lost 5, with 12 bases in between. Here the CDR3 DNA reads TGCGCCAGCAGCTTGTATACGGGGAAGGAGACCCAGTACTTC. Protein sequence: CASSLYTGKETQYF.